This T cell receptor beta chain originates from a study of shared clonotypes between healthy human individuals. CDR3 length: 13 residues. The germline V gene encodes CDR1 SGHAT and CDR2 FQDESV (reference sequence). V gave up 5 bases and J gave up 2 bases, with 10 bases separating them. Broader study findings: What limited the represented genetic and exposure-history diversity was the small number of donors.

This clone was recorded a few times. Its target is not known. Sequencing used immunoSEQ multiplex PCR; TCRdb keeps in-frame clones, though not all of them. The sample contains about 1.1 million clones, 70% to 80% of which appear only once. The donor population consisted of healthy HIV-negative adults with no recent acute infections or vaccinations. Sequencing was performed on memory CD4+ T cells from PBMCs. The subset denotes: CD45RA-negative fraction. The chain recombines TRBV11-1 with TRBJ2-7; tentative D call: TRBD2 (5 bases). The sequence came from a man aged 18 to 30 in good health. Some clones in this sample may be carry-over from other donors' samples. CDR3 region: CASSRGITYEQYF. CDR3 coding DNA: TGTGCCAGCAGCCGAGGGATCACCTACGAGCAGTACTTC.